The clone carrying this TCR beta chain was counted ten times or more. By quantitative 5'-RACE with molecular barcodes, the TCR beta libraries were made. From the 5' RACE reads, TCRdb called clonotypes with MiXCR, one entry per CDR3 protein. The sample has approximately 100,000 distinct CDR3 sequences; approximately 25% are singletons. This sample is drawn from a study of CD8 T cells in ankylosing spondylitis. The V gene end was trimmed by 5 bases and the J gene end by 5 bases; junction bases not matched to a gene: 6. This CDR3 is built from 15 residues. J is TRBJ2-1 and V is TRBV12-3 or TRBV12-4; 10 bases align to TRBD1. The source is a male donor with ankylosing spondylitis. The material sequenced was synovial fluid, either unsorted or a sorted T cell fraction (not recorded which). CDR3: CASSKDRGGNNEQFF. The CDR3 DNA reads as TGTGCCAGCAGTAAGGACAGGGGGGGGAACAATGAGCAGTTCTTC.